This T cell receptor (beta chain) was profiled in a study of blood T cell repertoires in COVID-19. The CDR3 extends over 15 amino acids. V dropped 5 bases and J dropped 6 bases, with 19 bases sitting between them. Germline V gene sequence: CDR1 SGHAT, CDR2 FQDESV (reference sequence). Generated by immunoSEQ multiplex PCR, the TCRdb table keeps only in-frame clones and is missing some. The sample has about 230,000 clones; 86% are singletons. Material for sequencing was peripheral blood. The sequence was collected from a man over 45 with COVID-19, enrolled during active disease. V and J are TRBV11-1 and TRBJ1-2; D is perhaps TRBD1 (6 bases). The CDR3 region is CASSRRGGDSDGYTF. Here the CDR3 DNA reads TGTGCCAGCAGCCGACGGGGGGGCGATAGCGATGGCTACACCTTC.